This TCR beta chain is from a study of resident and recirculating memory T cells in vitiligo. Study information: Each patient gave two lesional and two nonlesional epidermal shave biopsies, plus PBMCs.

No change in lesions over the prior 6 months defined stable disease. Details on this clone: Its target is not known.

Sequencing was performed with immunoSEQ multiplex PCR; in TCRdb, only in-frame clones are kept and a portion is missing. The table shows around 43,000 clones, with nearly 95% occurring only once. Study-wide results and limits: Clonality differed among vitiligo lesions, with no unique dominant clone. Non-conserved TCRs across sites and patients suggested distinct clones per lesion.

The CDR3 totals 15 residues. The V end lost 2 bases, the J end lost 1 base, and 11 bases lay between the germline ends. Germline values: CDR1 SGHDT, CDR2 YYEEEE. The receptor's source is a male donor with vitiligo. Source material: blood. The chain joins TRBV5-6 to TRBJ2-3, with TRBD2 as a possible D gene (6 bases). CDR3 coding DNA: TGTGCCAGCAGCTTTCGGGGGACCGGCACAGATACGCAGTATTTT. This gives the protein CASSFRGTGTDTQYF.